This TCR beta chain originates from a study of blood T cell repertoires in COVID-19. J was trimmed by 0 bases and V by 2 bases; bases with no gene match: 2. The germline V gene encodes CDR1 SGHNT and CDR2 YYREEE (reference sequence). CDR3 length: 16 amino acids. This clone was detected a few times. Produced via immunoSEQ multiplex PCR; TCRdb's table is partial and in-frame only. The sample has a few hundred thousand clones; around 80% are singletons. The V call is TRBV5-4, the J call TRBJ1-6; 7 nucleotides match TRBD1. The sequence came from a woman at least 80 years old with COVID-19, enrolled during active disease. The specimen was peripheral blood. The CDR3 coding sequence is TGTGCCAGCAGCTTCGACAGGGCCTCCTATAATTCACCCCTCCACTTT. Translated: CASSFDRASYNSPLHF.